Below, 4 T cell receptor beta chains from the same sample are listed, as sequenced in a study of blood T cell repertoires in COVID-19 (dated by TCRdb to 2018 to 2021). To prepare the library, the immunoSEQ multiplex PCR assay was applied. The table was pulled from immuneACCESS by TCRdb, which kept in-frame rearrangements only. Such tables lose some clones; where checked, under half of the loss comes from unresolved V genes, and the rest has no known cause. Within this sample are 250,000 to 350,000 clones, with about 85% of them counted one time only. The ten most abundant clones make up under 3.5% of the sample. Sample: PBMCs or T cells enriched from blood (not recorded which). The receptors come from a woman aged 45-60 years who had recovered from COVID-19.

The chain is built from TRBV4-3 and TRBJ1-2; a possible D gene is TRBD1 (6 bases). Germline V gives CDR1 LGHNA, CDR2 YSLEER. Trimming shortened V by 0 bases and J by 2 bases, and 16 bases separated the two germline ends. The CDR3 is 17 amino acids. The CDR3 bases are TGCGCCAGCAGCCAAGATAGGGGGGGAAAGGGGAACTATGGCTACACCTTC. The encoded protein is CASSQDRGGKGNYGYTF.

This chain uses TRBV6-5 with TRBJ1-2; 10 bases are shared with TRBD1. Germline V gene sequence: CDR1 MNHEY, CDR2 SVGAGI. J was trimmed by 2 bases and V by 7 bases; bases with no gene match: 7. This CDR3 spans 15 amino acids. The CDR3 is CASTWDRGFNYGYTF. The CDR3 DNA reads as TGTGCCAGCACTTGGGACAGGGGTTTCAACTATGGCTACACCTTC.

The CDR3 loop is CATSPRGDRGGQPQHF. DNA for the CDR3: TGTGCCACCAGTCCTCGAGGGGACAGGGGAGGTCAGCCCCAGCATTTT. The chain carries TRBV24-1 and TRBJ1-5, with TRBD1 matching 10 bases. Per the germline V gene, CDR1 is KGHDR and CDR2 is SFDVKD. The CDR3 spans 16 residues. The J segment lost 6 bases and the V segment lost 6 bases, leaving 10 bases of the junction unmatched.

The rearrangement links TRBV11-2 to TRBJ2-5; D is possibly TRBD2 (6 bases). Germline CDR1 reads SGHAT; CDR2 reads FQNNGV. The V gene lost 3 bases and the J gene lost 4 bases, with 12 bases spanning the gap. The CDR3 runs to 14 residues. The CDR3 sequence is CASSFQRAGETQYF. The CDR3 DNA sequence: TGTGCCAGCAGCTTCCAGCGAGCGGGAGAGACCCAGTACTTC.